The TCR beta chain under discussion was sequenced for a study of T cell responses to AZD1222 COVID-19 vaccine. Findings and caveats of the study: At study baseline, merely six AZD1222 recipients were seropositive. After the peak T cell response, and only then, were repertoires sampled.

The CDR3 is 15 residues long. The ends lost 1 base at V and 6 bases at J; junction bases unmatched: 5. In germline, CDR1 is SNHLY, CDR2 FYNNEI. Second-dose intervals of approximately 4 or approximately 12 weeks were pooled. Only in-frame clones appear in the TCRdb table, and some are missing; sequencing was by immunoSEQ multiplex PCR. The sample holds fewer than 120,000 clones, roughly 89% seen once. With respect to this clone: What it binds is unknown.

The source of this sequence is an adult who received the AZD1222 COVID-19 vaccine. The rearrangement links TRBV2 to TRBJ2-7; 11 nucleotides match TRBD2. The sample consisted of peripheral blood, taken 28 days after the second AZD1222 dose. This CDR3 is CASSEGLAGGLEQYF. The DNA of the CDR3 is TGTGCCAGCAGTGAAGGGTTAGCGGGGGGGCTCGAGCAGTACTTC.